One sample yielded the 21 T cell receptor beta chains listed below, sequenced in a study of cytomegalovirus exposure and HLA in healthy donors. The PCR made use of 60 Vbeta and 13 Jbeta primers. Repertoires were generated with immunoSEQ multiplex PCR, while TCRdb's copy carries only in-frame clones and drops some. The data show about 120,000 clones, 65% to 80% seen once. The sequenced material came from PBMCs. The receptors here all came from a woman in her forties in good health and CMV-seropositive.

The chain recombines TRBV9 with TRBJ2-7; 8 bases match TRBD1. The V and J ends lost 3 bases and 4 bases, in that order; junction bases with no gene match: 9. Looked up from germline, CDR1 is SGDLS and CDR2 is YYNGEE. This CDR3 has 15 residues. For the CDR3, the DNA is TGTGCCAGCAGCGCTGGACAGGGTGGGTTTTACGAGCAGTACTTC. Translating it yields CASSAGQGGFYEQYF. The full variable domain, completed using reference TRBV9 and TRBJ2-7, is DSGVTQTPKHLITATGQRVTLRCSPRSGDLSVYWYQQSLDQGLQFLIQYYNGEERAKGNILERFSAQQFPDLHSELNLSSLELGDSALYFCASSAGQGGFYEQYFGPGTRLTVT.

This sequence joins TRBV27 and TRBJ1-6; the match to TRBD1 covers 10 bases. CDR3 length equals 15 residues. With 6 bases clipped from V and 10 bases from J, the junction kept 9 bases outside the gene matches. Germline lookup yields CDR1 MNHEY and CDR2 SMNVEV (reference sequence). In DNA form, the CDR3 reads TGTGCCAGCAGCTTTGGGGGACAGGGGTGGTCACCCCTCCACTTT. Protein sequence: CASSFGGQGWSPLHF.

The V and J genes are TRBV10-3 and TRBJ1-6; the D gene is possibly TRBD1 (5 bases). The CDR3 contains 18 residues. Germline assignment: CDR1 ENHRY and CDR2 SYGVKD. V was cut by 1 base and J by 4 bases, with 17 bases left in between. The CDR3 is CAISEFASSRQYNSPLHF. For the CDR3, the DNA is TGTGCCATCAGTGAGTTCGCGTCTTCGCGACAGTATAATTCACCCCTCCACTTT.

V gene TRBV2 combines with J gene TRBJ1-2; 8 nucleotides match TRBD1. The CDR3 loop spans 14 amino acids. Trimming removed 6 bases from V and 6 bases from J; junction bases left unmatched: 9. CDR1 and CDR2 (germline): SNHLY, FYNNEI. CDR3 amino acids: CASRTGEAEHGYTF. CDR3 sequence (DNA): TGTGCCAGCAGGACAGGGGAGGCGGAGCATGGCTACACCTTC.

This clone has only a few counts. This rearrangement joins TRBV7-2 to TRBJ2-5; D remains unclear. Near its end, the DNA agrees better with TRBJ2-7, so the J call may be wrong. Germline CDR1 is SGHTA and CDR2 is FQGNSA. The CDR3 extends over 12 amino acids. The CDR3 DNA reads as TGTGCCAGCAGCTTAAACTCCTACGAGCAGTACTTC. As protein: CASSLNSYEQYF.

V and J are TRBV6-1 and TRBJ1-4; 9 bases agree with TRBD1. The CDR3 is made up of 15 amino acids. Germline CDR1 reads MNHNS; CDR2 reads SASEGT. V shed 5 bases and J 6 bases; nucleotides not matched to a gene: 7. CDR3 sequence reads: CASSKGTGNHEKLFF. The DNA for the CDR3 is TGTGCCAGCAGTAAGGGGACAGGGAATCATGAAAAACTGTTTTTT.

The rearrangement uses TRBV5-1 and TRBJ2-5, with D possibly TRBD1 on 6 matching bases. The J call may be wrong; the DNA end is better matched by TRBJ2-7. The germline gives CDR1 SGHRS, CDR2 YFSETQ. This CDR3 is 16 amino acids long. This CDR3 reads CASSLSIRGTTYEQYF. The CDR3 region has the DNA TGCGCCAGCAGCTTGTCGATCAGGGGCACGACCTACGAGCAGTACTTC.

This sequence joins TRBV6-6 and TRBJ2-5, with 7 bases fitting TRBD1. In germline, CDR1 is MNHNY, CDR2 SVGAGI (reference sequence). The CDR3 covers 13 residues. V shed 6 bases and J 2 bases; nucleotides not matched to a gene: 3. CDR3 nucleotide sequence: TGTGCCAGCAGCTGGGACAGTCAAGAGACCCAGTACTTC. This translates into CASSWDSQETQYF.

DNA for the CDR3: TGTGCCAGCAGTTACGGGGGGACTGGAAACACCATATATTTT. Its translation is CASSYGGTGNTIYF. This chain uses TRBV6-5 with TRBJ1-3; D might be TRBD1 (5 bases). V gave up 2 bases and J gave up 2 bases, with 7 bases separating them. Germline V CDR1 and CDR2: MNHEY, SVGAGI. The CDR3 length is 14 residues.

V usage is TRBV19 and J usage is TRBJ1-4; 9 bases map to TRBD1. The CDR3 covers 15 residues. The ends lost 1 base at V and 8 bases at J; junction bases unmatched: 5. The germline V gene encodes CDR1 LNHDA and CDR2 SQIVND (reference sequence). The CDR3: CASSIVDRGEEKLFF. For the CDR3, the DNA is TGTGCCAGTAGTATAGTGGACAGGGGAGAGGAAAAACTGTTTTTT.

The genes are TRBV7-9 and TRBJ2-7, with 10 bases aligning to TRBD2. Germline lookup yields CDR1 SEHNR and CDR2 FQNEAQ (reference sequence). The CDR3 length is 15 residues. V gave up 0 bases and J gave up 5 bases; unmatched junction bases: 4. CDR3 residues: CASSLAGSGGHEQYF. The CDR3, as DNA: TGTGCCAGCAGCTTAGCAGGTAGCGGGGGGCACGAGCAGTACTTC.

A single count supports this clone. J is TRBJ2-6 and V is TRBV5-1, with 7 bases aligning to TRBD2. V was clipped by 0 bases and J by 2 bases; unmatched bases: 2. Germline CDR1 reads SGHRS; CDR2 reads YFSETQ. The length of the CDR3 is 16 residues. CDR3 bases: TGCGCCAGCAGCTTGGGGGGAGGGGCTGGGGCCAACGTCCTGACTTTC. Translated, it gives CASSLGGGAGANVLTF. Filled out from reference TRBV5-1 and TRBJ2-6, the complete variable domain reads KAGVTQTPRYLIKTRGQQVTLSCSPISGHRSVSWYQQTPGQGLQFLFEYFSETQRNKGNFPGRFSGRQFSNSRSEMNVSTLELGDSALYLCASSLGGGAGANVLTFGAGSRLTVL.

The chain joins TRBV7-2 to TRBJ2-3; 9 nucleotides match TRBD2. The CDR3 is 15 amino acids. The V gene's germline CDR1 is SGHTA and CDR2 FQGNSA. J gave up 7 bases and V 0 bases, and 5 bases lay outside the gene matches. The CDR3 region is CASSLALAGENTQYF. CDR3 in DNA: TGTGCCAGCAGCTTAGCCTTAGCGGGGGAAAATACGCAGTATTTT.

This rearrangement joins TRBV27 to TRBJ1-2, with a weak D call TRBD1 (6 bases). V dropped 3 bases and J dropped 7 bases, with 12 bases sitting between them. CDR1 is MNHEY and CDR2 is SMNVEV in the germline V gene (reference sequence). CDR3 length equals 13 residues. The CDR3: CASSFGGAAGYTF. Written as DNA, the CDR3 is TGTGCCAGCAGTTTTGGGGGGGCGGCTGGCTACACCTTC.

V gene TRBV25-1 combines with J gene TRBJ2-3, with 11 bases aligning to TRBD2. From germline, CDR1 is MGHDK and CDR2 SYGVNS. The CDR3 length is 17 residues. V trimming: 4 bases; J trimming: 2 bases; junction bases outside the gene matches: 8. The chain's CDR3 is CASSADLAGGYTDTQYF. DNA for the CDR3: TGTGCCAGCAGTGCCGATCTAGCGGGGGGTTACACAGATACGCAGTATTTT.

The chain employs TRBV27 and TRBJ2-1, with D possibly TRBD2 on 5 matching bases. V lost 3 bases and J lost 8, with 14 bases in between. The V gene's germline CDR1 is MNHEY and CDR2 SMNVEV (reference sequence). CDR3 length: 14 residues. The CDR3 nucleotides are TGTGCCAGCAGTTTTCGGAGCGGAGTCGATGAGCAGTTCTTC. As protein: CASSFRSGVDEQFF.

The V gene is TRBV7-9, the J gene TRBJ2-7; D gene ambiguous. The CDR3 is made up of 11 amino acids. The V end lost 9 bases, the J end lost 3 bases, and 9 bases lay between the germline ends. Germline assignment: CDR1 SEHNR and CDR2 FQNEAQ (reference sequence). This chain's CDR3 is CASTVSYEQYF. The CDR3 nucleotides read TGTGCCAGTACAGTTAGCTACGAGCAGTACTTC.

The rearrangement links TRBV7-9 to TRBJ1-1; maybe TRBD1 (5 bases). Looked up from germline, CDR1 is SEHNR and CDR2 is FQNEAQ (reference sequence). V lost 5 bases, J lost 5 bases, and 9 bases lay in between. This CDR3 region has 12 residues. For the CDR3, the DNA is TGTGCCAGCAGCCCAGGGTTGACTGAAGCTTTCTTT. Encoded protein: CASSPGLTEAFF.

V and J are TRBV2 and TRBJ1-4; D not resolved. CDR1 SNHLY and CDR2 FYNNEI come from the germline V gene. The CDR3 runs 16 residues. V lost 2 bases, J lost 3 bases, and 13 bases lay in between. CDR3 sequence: CASSEPHFSANEKLFF. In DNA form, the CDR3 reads TGTGCCAGCAGTGAACCTCACTTTTCCGCTAATGAAAAACTGTTTTTT.

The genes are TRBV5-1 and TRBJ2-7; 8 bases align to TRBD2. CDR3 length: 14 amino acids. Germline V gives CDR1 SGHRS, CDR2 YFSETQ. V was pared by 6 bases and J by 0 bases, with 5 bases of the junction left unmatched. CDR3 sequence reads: CASMGGGSSYEQYF. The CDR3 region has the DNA TGCGCCAGCATGGGCGGGGGGAGCTCCTACGAGCAGTACTTC. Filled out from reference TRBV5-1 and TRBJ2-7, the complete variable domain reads KAGVTQTPRYLIKTRGQQVTLSCSPISGHRSVSWYQQTPGQGLQFLFEYFSETQRNKGNFPGRFSGRQFSNSRSEMNVSTLELGDSALYLCASMGGGSSYEQYFGPGTRLTVT.

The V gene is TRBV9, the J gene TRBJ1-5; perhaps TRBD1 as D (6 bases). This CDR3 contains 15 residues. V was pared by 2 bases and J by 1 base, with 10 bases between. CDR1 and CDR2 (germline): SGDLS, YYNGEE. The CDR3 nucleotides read TGTGCCAGCAGCGTGGGGGGGGCCAGCAATCAGCCCCAGCATTTT. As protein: CASSVGGASNQPQHF.